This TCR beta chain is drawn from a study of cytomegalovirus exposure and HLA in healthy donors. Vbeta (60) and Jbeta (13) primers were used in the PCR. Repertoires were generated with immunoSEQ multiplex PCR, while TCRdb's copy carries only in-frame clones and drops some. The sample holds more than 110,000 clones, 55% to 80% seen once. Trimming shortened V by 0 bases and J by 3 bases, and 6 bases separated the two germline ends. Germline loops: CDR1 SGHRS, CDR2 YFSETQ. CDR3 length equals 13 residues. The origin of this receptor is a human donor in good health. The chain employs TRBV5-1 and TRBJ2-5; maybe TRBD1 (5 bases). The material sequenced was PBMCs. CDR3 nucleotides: TGCGCCAGCAGCTTGGTAGGGGAAGAGACCCAGTACTTC. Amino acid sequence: CASSLVGEETQYF.